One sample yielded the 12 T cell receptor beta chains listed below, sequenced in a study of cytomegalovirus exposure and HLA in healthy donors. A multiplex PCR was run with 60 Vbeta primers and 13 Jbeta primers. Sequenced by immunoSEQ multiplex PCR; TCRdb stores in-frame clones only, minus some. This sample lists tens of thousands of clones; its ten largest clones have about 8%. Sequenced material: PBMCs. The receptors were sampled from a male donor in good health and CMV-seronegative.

CDR3 loop: CASSQGARTYNEQFF. CDR3 DNA sequence: TGCGCCAGCAGCCAGGGGGCTAGAACCTACAATGAGCAGTTCTTC. V gene TRBV4-1 combines with J gene TRBJ2-1; D is possibly TRBD1 (6 bases). In germline, CDR1 is MGHRA, CDR2 YSYEKL. V lost 3 bases and J lost 2, with 11 bases in between. This CDR3 comprises 15 residues.

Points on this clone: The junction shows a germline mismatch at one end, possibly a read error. The CDR3 is CATQEAGGPNF. CDR3 bases: TGTGCCACCCAAGAGGCGGGAGGGCCCAATTTT. The genes are TRBV15 and TRBJ2-3, with TRBD2 matching 9 bases. The CDR3 covers 11 residues. Germline V gene sequence: CDR1 LNHNV, CDR2 YYDKDF (reference sequence).

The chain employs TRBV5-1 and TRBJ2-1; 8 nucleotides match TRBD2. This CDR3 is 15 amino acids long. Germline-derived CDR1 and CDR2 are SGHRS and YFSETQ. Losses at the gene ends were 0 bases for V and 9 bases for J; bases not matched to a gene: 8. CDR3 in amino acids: CASSLEGREVSEQFF. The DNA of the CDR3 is TGCGCCAGCAGCTTGGAGGGGCGGGAGGTCAGTGAGCAGTTCTTC.

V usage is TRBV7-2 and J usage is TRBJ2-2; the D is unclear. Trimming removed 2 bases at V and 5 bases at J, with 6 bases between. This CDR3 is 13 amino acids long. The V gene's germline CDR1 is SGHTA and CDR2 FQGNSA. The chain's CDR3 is CASSLSRTGELFF. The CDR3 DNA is TGTGCCAGCAGCTTATCGAGAACCGGGGAGCTGTTTTTT. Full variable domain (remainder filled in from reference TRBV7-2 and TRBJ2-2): GAGVSQSPSNKVTEKGKDVELRCDPISGHTALYWYRQSLGQGLEFLIYFQGNSAPDKSGLPSDRFSAERTGGSVSTLTIQRTQQEDSAVYLCASSLSRTGELFFGEGSRLTVL.

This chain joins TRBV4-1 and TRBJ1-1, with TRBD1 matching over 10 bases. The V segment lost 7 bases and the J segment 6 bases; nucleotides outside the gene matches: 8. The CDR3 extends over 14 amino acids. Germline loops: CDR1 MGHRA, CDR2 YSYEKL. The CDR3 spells CASKGQGKGAEAFF. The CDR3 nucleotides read TGCGCCAGCAAGGGACAGGGGAAAGGCGCTGAAGCTTTCTTT.

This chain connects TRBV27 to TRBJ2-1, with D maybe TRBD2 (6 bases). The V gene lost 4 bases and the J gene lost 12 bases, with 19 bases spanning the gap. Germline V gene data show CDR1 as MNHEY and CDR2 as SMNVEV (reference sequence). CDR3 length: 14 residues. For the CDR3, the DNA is TGTGCCAGCAGTTGGTCCCCCGGGGGTTTCGTGCAGTTCTTC. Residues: CASSWSPGGFVQFF.

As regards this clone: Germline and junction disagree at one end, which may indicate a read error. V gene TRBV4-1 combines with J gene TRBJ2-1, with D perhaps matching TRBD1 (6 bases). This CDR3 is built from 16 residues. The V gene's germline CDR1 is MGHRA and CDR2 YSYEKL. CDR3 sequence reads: CASSQPARGSYNGQFF. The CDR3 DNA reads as TGCGCCAGCAGCCAGCCCGCGAGGGGGTCCTACAATGGGCAGTTCTTC.

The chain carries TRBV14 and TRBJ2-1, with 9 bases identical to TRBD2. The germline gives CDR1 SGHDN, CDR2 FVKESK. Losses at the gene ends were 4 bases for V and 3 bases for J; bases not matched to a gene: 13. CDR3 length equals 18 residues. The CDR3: CASSRTTLGLADYNEQFF. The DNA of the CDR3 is TGTGCCAGCAGCCGGACCACTCTGGGACTAGCAGACTACAATGAGCAGTTCTTC.

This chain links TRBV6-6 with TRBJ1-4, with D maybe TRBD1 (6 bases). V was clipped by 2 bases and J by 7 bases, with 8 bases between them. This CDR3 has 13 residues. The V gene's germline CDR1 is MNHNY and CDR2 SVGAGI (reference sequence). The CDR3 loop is CASSYRGGEKLFF. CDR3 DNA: TGTGCCAGCAGTTACAGGGGGGGTGAAAAACTGTTTTTT.

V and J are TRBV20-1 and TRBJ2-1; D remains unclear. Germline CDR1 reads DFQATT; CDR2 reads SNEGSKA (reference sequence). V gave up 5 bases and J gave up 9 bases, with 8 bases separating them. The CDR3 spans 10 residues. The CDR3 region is CSALFREQFF. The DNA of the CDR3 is TGCAGTGCTCTATTCCGTGAGCAGTTCTTC.

CDR3 DNA sequence: TGTGCCAGCAGCTTAGATGGGGGGACAGGCTATGGCTACACCTTC. This encodes CASSLDGGTGYGYTF. The rearrangement joins TRBV11-2 to TRBJ1-2; 8 nucleotides align to TRBD1. The CDR3 has 15 amino acids. Germline CDR1 SGHAT, CDR2 FQNNGV. V lost 0 bases, J lost 4 bases, and 4 bases stayed unmatched.

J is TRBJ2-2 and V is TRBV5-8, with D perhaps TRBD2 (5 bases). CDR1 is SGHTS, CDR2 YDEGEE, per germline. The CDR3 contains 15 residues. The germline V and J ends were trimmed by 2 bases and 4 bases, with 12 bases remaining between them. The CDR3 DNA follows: TGTGCCAGCAGCTTAGGGCGGAGGCGCACCGGGGAGCTGTTTTTT. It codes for CASSLGRRRTGELFF.